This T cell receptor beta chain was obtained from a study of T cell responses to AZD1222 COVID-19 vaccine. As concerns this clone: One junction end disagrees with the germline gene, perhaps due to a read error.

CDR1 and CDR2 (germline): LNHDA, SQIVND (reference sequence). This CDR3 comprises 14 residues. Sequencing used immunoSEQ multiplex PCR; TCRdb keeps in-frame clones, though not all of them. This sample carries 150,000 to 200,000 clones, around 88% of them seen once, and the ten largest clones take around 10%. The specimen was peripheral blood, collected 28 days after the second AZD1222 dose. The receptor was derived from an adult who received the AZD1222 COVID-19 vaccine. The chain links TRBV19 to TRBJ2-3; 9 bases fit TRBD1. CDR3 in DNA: TGTGCCAGCAGTAGGGACAGGGGCACAGATACGCAGTATTTT. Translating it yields CASSRDRGTDTQYF. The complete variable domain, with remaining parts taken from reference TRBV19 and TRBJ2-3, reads DGGITQSPKYLFRKEGQNVTLSCEQNLNHDAMYWYRQDPGQGLRLIYYSQIVNDFQKGDIAEGYSVSREKKESFPLTVTSAQKNPTAFYLCASSRDRGTDTQYFGPGTRLTVL.